This T cell receptor beta chain came from a study of blood T cell repertoires in COVID-19. The overall study: Sites in the United States, Italy and Spain provided acute and convalescent COVID-19 samples. PBMCs, B-cell-depleted T cells, or T cells were the source of the cDNA or gDNA that made up the material.

The length of the CDR3 is 16 residues. V was pared by 6 bases and J by 4 bases, with 7 bases of the junction left unmatched. CDR1 and CDR2 from the germline V gene are SGHTA and FQGNSA. In Seattle, patients joined the study during active infection and were tracked longitudinally. Per the original methods: Amplifying reference gene primers gave estimates of nucleated cell counts. Sequencing used immunoSEQ multiplex PCR; TCRdb keeps in-frame clones, though not all of them. V, J and clone size reflect that table, while D and trimming were determined from the DNA. Of 100,000 to 150,000 clones in the sample, 92% were seen once.

The sequenced material came from peripheral blood. The chain is built from TRBV7-2 and TRBJ2-2; 11 bases agree with TRBD1. The sequence was obtained from a man aged 45-65 years with COVID-19, enrolled during active disease. The CDR3 sequence is CASRRTGTGGTGELFF. CDR3 nucleotide sequence: TGTGCCAGCAGACGTACCGGGACAGGGGGCACCGGGGAGCTGTTTTTT.